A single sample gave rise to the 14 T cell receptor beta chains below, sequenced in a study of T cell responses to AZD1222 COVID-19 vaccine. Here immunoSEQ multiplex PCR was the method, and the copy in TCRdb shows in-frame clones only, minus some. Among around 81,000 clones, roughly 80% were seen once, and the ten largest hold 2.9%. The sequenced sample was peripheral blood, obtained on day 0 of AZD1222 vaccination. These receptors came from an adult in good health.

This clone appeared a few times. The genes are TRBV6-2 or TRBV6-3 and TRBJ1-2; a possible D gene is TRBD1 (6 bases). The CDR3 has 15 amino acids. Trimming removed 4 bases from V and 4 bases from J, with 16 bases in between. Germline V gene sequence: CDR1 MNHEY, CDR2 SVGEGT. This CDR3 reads CASSSINRATYGYTF. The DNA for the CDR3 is TGTGCCAGCAGTTCCATCAACAGGGCCACCTATGGCTACACCTTC.

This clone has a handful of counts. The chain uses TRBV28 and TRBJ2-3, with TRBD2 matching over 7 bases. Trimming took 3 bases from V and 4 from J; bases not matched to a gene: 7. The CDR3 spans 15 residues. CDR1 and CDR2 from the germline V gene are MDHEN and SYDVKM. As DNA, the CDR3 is TGTGCCAGCAGTTTTCAACCGGGGGGAGCAGATACGCAGTATTTT. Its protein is CASSFQPGGADTQYF.

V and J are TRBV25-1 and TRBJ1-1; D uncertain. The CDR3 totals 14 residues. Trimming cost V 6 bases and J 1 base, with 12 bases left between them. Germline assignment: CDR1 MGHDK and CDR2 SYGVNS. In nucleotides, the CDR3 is TGTGCCAGCAGAGGTAACGGTCGGAACACTGAAGCTTTCTTT. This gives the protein CASRGNGRNTEAFF.

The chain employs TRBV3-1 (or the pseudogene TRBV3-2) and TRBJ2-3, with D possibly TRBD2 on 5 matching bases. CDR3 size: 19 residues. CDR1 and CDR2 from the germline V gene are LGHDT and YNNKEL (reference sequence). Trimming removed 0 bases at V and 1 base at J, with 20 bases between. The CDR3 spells CASSQEEVGPPSGTDTQYF. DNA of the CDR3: TGTGCCAGCAGCCAAGAGGAGGTCGGGCCCCCTTCGGGCACAGATACGCAGTATTTT.

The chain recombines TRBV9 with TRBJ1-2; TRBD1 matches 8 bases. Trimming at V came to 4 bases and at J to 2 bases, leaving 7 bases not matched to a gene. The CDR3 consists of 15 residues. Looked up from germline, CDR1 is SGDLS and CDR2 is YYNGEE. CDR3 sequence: CASSFGQGGNYGYTF. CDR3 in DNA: TGTGCCAGCAGCTTCGGACAGGGAGGGAACTATGGCTACACCTTC.

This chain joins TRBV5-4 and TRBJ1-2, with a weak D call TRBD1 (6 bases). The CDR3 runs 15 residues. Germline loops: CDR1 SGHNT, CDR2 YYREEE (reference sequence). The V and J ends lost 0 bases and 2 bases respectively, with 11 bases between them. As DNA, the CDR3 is TGTGCCAGCAGCTTGGTACAGGGCTCGAACTATGGCTACACCTTC. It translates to CASSLVQGSNYGYTF.

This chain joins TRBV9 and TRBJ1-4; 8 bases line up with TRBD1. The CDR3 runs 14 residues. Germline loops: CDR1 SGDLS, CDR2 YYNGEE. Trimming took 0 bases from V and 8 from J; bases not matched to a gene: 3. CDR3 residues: CASSVGTGREKLFF. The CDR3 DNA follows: TGTGCCAGCAGCGTAGGGACAGGGAGGGAAAAACTGTTTTTT.

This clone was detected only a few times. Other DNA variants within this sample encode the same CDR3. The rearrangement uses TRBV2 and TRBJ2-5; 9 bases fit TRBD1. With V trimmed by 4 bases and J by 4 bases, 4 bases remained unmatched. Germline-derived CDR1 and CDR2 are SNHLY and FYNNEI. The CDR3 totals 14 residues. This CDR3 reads CASSGRQGGETQYF. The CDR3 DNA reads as TGTGCCAGCAGTGGTAGACAGGGGGGAGAGACCCAGTACTTC.

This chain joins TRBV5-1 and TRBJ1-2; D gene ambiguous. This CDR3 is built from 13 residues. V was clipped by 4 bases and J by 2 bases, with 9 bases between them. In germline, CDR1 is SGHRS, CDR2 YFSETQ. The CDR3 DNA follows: TGCGCCAGCAGCCTCGACGCAAACTATGGCTACACCTTC. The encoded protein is CASSLDANYGYTF.

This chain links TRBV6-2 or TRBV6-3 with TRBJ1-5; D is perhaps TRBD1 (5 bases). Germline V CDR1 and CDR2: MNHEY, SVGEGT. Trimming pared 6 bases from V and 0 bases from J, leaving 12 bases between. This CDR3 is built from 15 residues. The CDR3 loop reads CASSPWGGSNQPQHF. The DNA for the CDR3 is TGTGCCAGCAGCCCCTGGGGGGGTAGCAATCAGCCCCAGCATTTT.

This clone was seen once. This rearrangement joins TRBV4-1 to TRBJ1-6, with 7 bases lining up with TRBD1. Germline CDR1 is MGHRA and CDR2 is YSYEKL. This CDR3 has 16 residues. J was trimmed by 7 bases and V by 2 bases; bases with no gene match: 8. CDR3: CASSQYRGQANSPLHF. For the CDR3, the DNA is TGCGCCAGCAGCCAATACAGGGGTCAAGCGAATTCACCCCTCCACTTT.

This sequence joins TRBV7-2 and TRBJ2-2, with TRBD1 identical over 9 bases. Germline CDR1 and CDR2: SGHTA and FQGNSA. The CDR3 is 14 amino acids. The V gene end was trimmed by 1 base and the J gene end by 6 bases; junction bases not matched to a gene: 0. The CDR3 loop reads CASSLGTGAGELFF. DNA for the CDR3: TGTGCCAGCAGCTTAGGGACAGGGGCCGGGGAGCTGTTTTTT.

The CDR3 bases are TGTGCCACCAGCAGAGATTACCAGGAAACCGTGCTGGGCCACACCGGGGAGCTGTTTTTT. Its translation is CATSRDYQETVLGHTGELFF. V usage is TRBV15 and J usage is TRBJ2-2; D remains unclear. Germline CDR1 is LNHNV and CDR2 is YYDKDF (reference sequence). The CDR3 loop spans 20 amino acids. Trimming cost V 0 bases and J 3 bases, with 23 bases left between them.

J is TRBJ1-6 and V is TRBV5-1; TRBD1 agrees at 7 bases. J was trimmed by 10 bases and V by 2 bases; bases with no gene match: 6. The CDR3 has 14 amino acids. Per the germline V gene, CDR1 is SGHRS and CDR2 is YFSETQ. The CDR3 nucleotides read TGCGCCAGCAGCTTACAGGGGAGGCAGTCACCCCTCCACTTT. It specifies CASSLQGRQSPLHF. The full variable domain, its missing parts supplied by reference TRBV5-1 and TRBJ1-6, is KAGVTQTPRYLIKTRGQQVTLSCSPISGHRSVSWYQQTPGQGLQFLFEYFSETQRNKGNFPGRFSGRQFSNSRSEMNVSTLELGDSALYLCASSLQGRQSPLHFGNGTRLTVT.